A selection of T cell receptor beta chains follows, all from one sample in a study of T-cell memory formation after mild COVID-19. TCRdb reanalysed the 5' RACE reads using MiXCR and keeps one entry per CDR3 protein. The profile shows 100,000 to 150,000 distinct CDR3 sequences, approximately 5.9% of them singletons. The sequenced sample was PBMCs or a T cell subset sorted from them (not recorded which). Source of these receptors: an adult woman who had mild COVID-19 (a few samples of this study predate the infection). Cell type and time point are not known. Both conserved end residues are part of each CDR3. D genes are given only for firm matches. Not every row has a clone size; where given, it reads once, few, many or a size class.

cdr3_aa: CATSNPSGTYTDTQYF; cdr3_nt: TGTGCCACCAGTAACCCGAGCGGGACCTACACAGATACGCAGTATTTT; clone_size: .; j_call: TRBJ2-3; v_call: TRBV24-1; d_call: TRBD2
cdr3_aa: CASKPVLADTQYF; cdr3_nt: TGTGCCAGCAAACCAGTCTTGGCAGATACGCAGTATTTT; clone_size: many; j_call: TRBJ2-3; v_call: TRBV27; d_call: .
cdr3_aa: CSANYRGSTDTQYF; cdr3_nt: TGCAGTGCTAACTACCGGGGGAGCACAGATACGCAGTATTTT; clone_size: many; j_call: TRBJ2-3; v_call: TRBV20-1; d_call: .
cdr3_aa: CASSVSGTANTGELFF; cdr3_nt: TGTGCCAGCAGTGTTTCCGGGACAGCGAACACCGGGGAGCTGTTTTTT; clone_size: .; j_call: TRBJ2-2; v_call: TRBV6-5; d_call: TRBD1
cdr3_aa: CASSLDLRGRMGDTQYF; cdr3_nt: TGCGCCAGCAGCTTGGACCTCAGGGGGCGAATGGGAGATACGCAGTATTTT; clone_size: few; j_call: TRBJ2-3; v_call: TRBV5-1; d_call: TRBD1
cdr3_aa: CASSRDRGFYNEQFF; cdr3_nt: TGCGCCAGCAGCCGGGACAGGGGATTCTACAATGAGCAGTTCTTC; clone_size: .; j_call: TRBJ2-1; v_call: TRBV23-1; d_call: TRBD1
cdr3_aa: CSANFKSTDTQYF; cdr3_nt: TGCAGTGCCAACTTCAAGAGCACAGATACGCAGTATTTT; clone_size: .; j_call: TRBJ2-3; v_call: TRBV20-1; d_call: .
cdr3_aa: CASSQANSRDYEQYF; cdr3_nt: TGTGCCAGCAGCCAAGCGAATTCTAGGGACTACGAGCAGTACTTC; clone_size: few; j_call: TRBJ2-7; v_call: TRBV4-2; d_call: .
cdr3_aa: CASSVGPEGDTQYF; cdr3_nt: TGTGCCAGCAGTGTGGGACCCGAGGGAGATACGCAGTATTTT; clone_size: few; j_call: TRBJ2-3; v_call: TRBV2; d_call: .
cdr3_aa: CASSFSTVNTGELFF; cdr3_nt: TGTGCCAGCAGCTTTAGTACAGTGAACACCGGGGAGCTGTTTTTT; clone_size: many; j_call: TRBJ2-2; v_call: TRBV25-1; d_call: .
cdr3_aa: CATSPGAPVSNTEAFF; cdr3_nt: TGTGCCACCAGCCCAGGGGCCCCGGTTTCGAACACTGAAGCTTTCTTT; clone_size: .; j_call: TRBJ1-1; v_call: TRBV24-1; d_call: .
cdr3_aa: CASSEAVAAGEKLFF; cdr3_nt: TGTGCCAGCAGTGAAGCGGTAGCAGCCGGAGAAAAACTGTTTTTT; clone_size: .; j_call: TRBJ1-4; v_call: TRBV2; d_call: .
cdr3_aa: CASSPPGTPPYEQYF; cdr3_nt: TGTGCCAGCTCACCCCCCGGGACACCCCCCTACGAGCAGTACTTC; clone_size: few; j_call: TRBJ2-7; v_call: TRBV18; d_call: .
cdr3_aa: CSAKDRGDTLNEQFF; cdr3_nt: TGCAGTGCTAAAGACAGGGGAGACACTTTGAATGAGCAGTTCTTC; clone_size: .; j_call: TRBJ2-1; v_call: TRBV20-1; d_call: TRBD1
cdr3_aa: CASSLSTGQGWSPLHF; cdr3_nt: TGCGCCAGCAGCTTGTCAACGGGACAGGGGTGGTCACCCCTCCACTTT; clone_size: few; j_call: TRBJ1-6; v_call: TRBV5-1; d_call: TRBD1
cdr3_aa: CASSPTPTSSGNTIYF; cdr3_nt: TGTGCCAGCTCACCCACCCCGACAAGCTCTGGAAACACCATATATTTT; clone_size: .; j_call: TRBJ1-3; v_call: TRBV18; d_call: .
cdr3_aa: CASSPTGARGYTF; cdr3_nt: TGTGCCAGCAGTCCGACAGGGGCGCGAGGCTACACCTTC; clone_size: many; j_call: TRBJ1-2; v_call: TRBV6-2/TRBV6-3; d_call: TRBD1
cdr3_aa: CASSYHWTGEVATNEKLFF; cdr3_nt: TGTGCCAGCAGTTACCATTGGACAGGGGAGGTTGCAACTAATGAAAAACTGTTTTTT; clone_size: few; j_call: TRBJ1-4; v_call: TRBV6-5; d_call: TRBD1
cdr3_aa: CASSAPGLAGGNEQYF; cdr3_nt: TGCGCCAGCAGCGCACCGGGACTAGCGGGAGGCAACGAGCAGTACTTC; clone_size: many; j_call: TRBJ2-7; v_call: TRBV5-1; d_call: TRBD2
cdr3_aa: CSAIWGDSGYTF; cdr3_nt: TGCAGTGCTATCTGGGGCGACAGCGGCTACACCTTC; clone_size: .; j_call: TRBJ1-2; v_call: TRBV20-1; d_call: .
cdr3_aa: CASKLAESYNEQFF; cdr3_nt: TGCGCCAGCAAGCTAGCGGAATCCTACAATGAGCAGTTCTTC; clone_size: few; j_call: TRBJ2-1; v_call: TRBV5-1; d_call: TRBD2
cdr3_aa: CASSLVGQPVVEQYF; cdr3_nt: TGTGCCAGCAGCTTAGTTGGGCAGCCCGTCGTCGAGCAGTACTTC; clone_size: .; j_call: TRBJ2-7; v_call: TRBV13; d_call: .
cdr3_aa: CASSFSGYQPQHF; cdr3_nt: TGTGCCAGCAGTTTTTCGGGTTATCAGCCCCAGCATTTT; clone_size: .; j_call: TRBJ1-5; v_call: TRBV27; d_call: .
cdr3_aa: CASSPRLAGATDTQYF; cdr3_nt: TGTGCCAGCTCACCAAGGCTAGCGGGGGCAACAGATACGCAGTATTTT; clone_size: few; j_call: TRBJ2-3; v_call: TRBV18; d_call: TRBD2
cdr3_aa: CASSSTGGRNQPQHF; cdr3_nt: TGTGCCAGCAGTTCGACAGGGGGGCGCAATCAGCCCCAGCATTTT; clone_size: few; j_call: TRBJ1-5; v_call: TRBV27; d_call: TRBD1
cdr3_aa: CASSPGTPYSTDTQYF; cdr3_nt: TGTGCCAGCAGCCCTGGGACACCATATAGCACAGATACGCAGTATTTT; clone_size: .; j_call: TRBJ2-3; v_call: TRBV5-4; d_call: .
cdr3_aa: CAWTRIQGGVGYTF; cdr3_nt: TGTGCCTGGACCCGTATACAGGGTGGGGTTGGCTACACCTTC; clone_size: few; j_call: TRBJ1-2; v_call: TRBV30; d_call: .
cdr3_aa: CSASLAGGSGANVLTF; cdr3_nt: TGCAGTGCTAGCCTAGCGGGGGGATCTGGGGCCAACGTCCTGACTTTC; clone_size: few; j_call: TRBJ2-6; v_call: TRBV20-1; d_call: TRBD2
cdr3_aa: CASSAVRGSTEAFF; cdr3_nt: TGTGCCAGCAGCGCCGTCCGGGGATCCACTGAAGCTTTCTTT; clone_size: many; j_call: TRBJ1-1; v_call: TRBV5-6; d_call: .
cdr3_aa: CAISSVSTGFGNTIYF; cdr3_nt: TGTGCCATCAGCTCAGTCTCGACAGGGTTCGGAAACACCATATATTTT; clone_size: few; j_call: TRBJ1-3; v_call: TRBV10-3; d_call: TRBD1
cdr3_aa: CASSWTGTGAYEQYF; cdr3_nt: TGTGCCAGCAGCTGGACCGGGACGGGAGCCTACGAGCAGTACTTC; clone_size: .; j_call: TRBJ2-7; v_call: TRBV5-6; d_call: .
cdr3_aa: CASSYRHATPKGNTIYF; cdr3_nt: TGTGCCAGCAGTTATCGTCATGCGACCCCGAAGGGAAACACCATATATTTT; clone_size: few; j_call: TRBJ1-3; v_call: TRBV12-3/TRBV12-4; d_call: .
cdr3_aa: CASSQWETETQYF; cdr3_nt: TGCGCCAGCAGCCAGTGGGAGACTGAGACCCAGTACTTC; clone_size: .; j_call: TRBJ2-5; v_call: TRBV4-1; d_call: .
cdr3_aa: CASSRPWTGGYTEAFF; cdr3_nt: TGTGCCAGCAGTCGCCCCTGGACAGGGGGCTATACTGAAGCTTTCTTT; clone_size: .; j_call: TRBJ1-1; v_call: TRBV12-3/TRBV12-4; d_call: TRBD1
cdr3_aa: CAISETTTQYF; cdr3_nt: TGTGCCATCAGTGAAACTACAACCCAGTACTTC; clone_size: many; j_call: TRBJ2-5; v_call: TRBV10-3; d_call: .
cdr3_aa: CASSLGYVLRDSNTEAFF; cdr3_nt: TGCGCCAGCAGCTTGGGATACGTATTAAGGGACAGTAACACTGAAGCTTTCTTT; clone_size: many; j_call: TRBJ1-1; v_call: TRBV5-1; d_call: TRBD1
cdr3_aa: CASSQDLVADTQYF; cdr3_nt: TGCGCCAGCAGCCAAGATCTGGTGGCAGATACGCAGTATTTT; clone_size: .; j_call: TRBJ2-3; v_call: TRBV4-1; d_call: .
cdr3_aa: CASSNFWDSLGDEQFF; cdr3_nt: TGTGCCAGCAGCAACTTTTGGGACTCCTTAGGGGATGAGCAGTTCTTC; clone_size: .; j_call: TRBJ2-1; v_call: TRBV11-3; d_call: .
cdr3_aa: CASSAGGVISYEQYF; cdr3_nt: TGTGCCAGTTCAGCCGGGGGGGTCATCTCCTACGAGCAGTACTTC; clone_size: many; j_call: TRBJ2-7; v_call: TRBV12-3/TRBV12-4; d_call: TRBD2
cdr3_aa: CSASSGSSYEQYF; cdr3_nt: TGCAGTGCTTCTAGCGGGTCCTCCTACGAGCAGTACTTC; clone_size: few; j_call: TRBJ2-7; v_call: TRBV20-1; d_call: TRBD2
cdr3_aa: CASRGVPRSADTQYF; cdr3_nt: TGCGCCAGCAGGGGGGTGCCTAGAAGTGCAGATACGCAGTATTTT; clone_size: .; j_call: TRBJ2-3; v_call: TRBV5-1; d_call: .
cdr3_aa: CASSLGRARNTEAFF; cdr3_nt: TGTGCCAGCAGCTTAGGTAGGGCCCGGAACACTGAAGCTTTCTTT; clone_size: .; j_call: TRBJ1-1; v_call: TRBV11-3; d_call: .
cdr3_aa: CASSLVTGRQNQPQHF; cdr3_nt: TGTGCCAGCAGCTTGGTCACAGGGCGTCAAAATCAGCCCCAGCATTTT; clone_size: .; j_call: TRBJ1-5; v_call: TRBV5-5; d_call: .
cdr3_aa: CASSQRTSLTDTQYF; cdr3_nt: TGTGCCAGCTCACAAAGGACTAGCCTTACAGATACGCAGTATTTT; clone_size: many; j_call: TRBJ2-3; v_call: TRBV18; d_call: TRBD2
cdr3_aa: CAISSGLAGASETQYF; cdr3_nt: TGTGCCATCAGCTCGGGACTAGCGGGAGCCAGTGAGACCCAGTACTTC; clone_size: many; j_call: TRBJ2-5; v_call: TRBV10-3; d_call: TRBD2
cdr3_aa: CASSYRGGSNQPQHF; cdr3_nt: TGTGCCAGCAGTTACCGAGGCGGTAGCAATCAGCCCCAGCATTTT; clone_size: .; j_call: TRBJ1-5; v_call: TRBV6-5; d_call: .
cdr3_aa: CASRVAGVYFNEQFF; cdr3_nt: TGTGCCAGCAGGGTAGCGGGAGTTTATTTTAATGAGCAGTTCTTC; clone_size: many; j_call: TRBJ2-1; v_call: TRBV27; d_call: TRBD2
cdr3_aa: CASSPDRAAYEQYF; cdr3_nt: TGTGCCAGCAGTCCGGACAGGGCGGCCTACGAGCAGTACTTC; clone_size: many; j_call: TRBJ2-7; v_call: TRBV12-3/TRBV12-4; d_call: TRBD1
cdr3_aa: CASSAGQSYNEQFF; cdr3_nt: TGCGCCAGCAGCGCGGGACAGTCCTACAATGAGCAGTTCTTC; clone_size: .; j_call: TRBJ2-1; v_call: TRBV5-1; d_call: .
cdr3_aa: CSVGQGRGYGYTF; cdr3_nt: TGCAGCGTTGGGCAGGGGAGGGGATATGGCTACACCTTC; clone_size: few; j_call: TRBJ1-2; v_call: TRBV29-1; d_call: .
cdr3_aa: CASSRTGTSGEQYF; cdr3_nt: TGTGCCAGCAGCCGTACCGGGACTAGCGGCGAGCAGTACTTC; clone_size: few; j_call: TRBJ2-7; v_call: TRBV7-2; d_call: TRBD2